The clone carrying this T cell receptor beta chain was seen more than once but under ten times. This specimen comes from a study of T-cell memory formation after mild COVID-19. Study as a whole: Clusters were largely donor specific.

The germline gives CDR1 SGHNT, CDR2 YYREEE (reference sequence). The CDR3 contains 15 residues. V lost 0 bases and J 1 base, leaving 10 bases between the germline ends. TCRdb passed the 5' RACE reads through MiXCR, listing each CDR3 protein once. The sample lists 250,000 to 350,000 distinct CDR3 sequences; approximately 15% were seen once. This TCR derives from a man aged 18 to 29 who had mild COVID-19 (a few samples of this study predate the infection). Cell type and time point are not known. The chain employs TRBV5-4 and TRBJ1-2; D possibly corresponds to TRBD1 (5 bases). Specimen: PBMCs or a T cell subset sorted from them (not recorded which). Written as DNA, the CDR3 is TGTGCCAGCAGCTTGGGGGGCGTCAATAACTATGGCTACACCTTC. This encodes CASSLGGVNNYGYTF.